This is a list of T cell receptor beta chains from one sample in a study of lymphopenia after photon versus proton radiotherapy. Generated by immunoSEQ multiplex PCR, the TCRdb table keeps only in-frame clones and is missing some. Here the sample spans 70,000 or so clones, roughly 90% being singletons. This specimen was peripheral blood, taken from a patient treated with photon-based radiotherapy. The receptors stem from a woman aged 40 to 50 with cholangiocarcinoma. Each CDR3 is given with its conserved first and last residue. The D gene is left open where the match is weak. Clone size, where shown, is once, few, many, or a class for clones that have expanded.

clone_size cdr3_length j_call v_call d_call cdr3_aa cdr3_nt
once 14 TRBJ2-3 TRBV9 - CASSAGRSTDTQYF TGTGCCAGCAGCGCGGGACGTAGCACAGATACGCAGTATTTT
- 15 TRBJ1-2 TRBV6-1 TRBD1 CASSVKRGTGSGYTF TGTGCCAGCAGTGTAAAACGAGGGACAGGATCCGGCTACACCTTC
- 13 TRBJ1-1 TRBV29-1 - CSVEWSENTEAFF TGCAGCGTTGAGTGGTCAGAGAACACTGAAGCTTTCTTT
- 14 TRBJ1-5 TRBV28 TRBD1 CASSRQGGNQPQHF TGTGCCAGCAGTAGACAGGGGGGGAATCAGCCCCAGCATTTT
- 14 TRBJ1-2 TRBV9 - CASSVGAGFYGYTF TGTGCCAGCAGCGTAGGGGCCGGTTTCTATGGCTACACCTTC
- 14 TRBJ2-7 TRBV7-8 TRBD1 CASSYGDSAYEQYF TGTGCCAGCAGCTATGGGGACAGTGCCTACGAGCAGTACTTC
once 15 TRBJ2-7 TRBV7-6 TRBD2 CASSQGLAGSYEQYF TGTGCCAGCAGCCAAGGACTAGCGGGTAGCTACGAGCAGTACTTC
few 14 TRBJ2-7 TRBV28 TRBD1 CASSKTGTGREQYF TGTGCCAGCAGCAAAACCGGGACAGGGAGGGAGCAGTACTTC
- 18 TRBJ2-2 TRBV4-3 TRBD1 CASSQDLPGQGVTGELFF TGCGCCAGCAGCCAAGACCTTCCGGGACAGGGGGTCACCGGGGAGCTGTTTTTT
- 13 TRBJ1-1 TRBV6-5 - CASFGRTNTEAFF TGTGCCAGCTTCGGACGGACGAACACTGAAGCTTTCTTT
- 13 TRBJ1-2 TRBV27 - CASRTTDNYGYTF TGTGCCAGCAGGACAACCGATAACTATGGCTACACCTTC
medium-sized 15 TRBJ2-7 TRBV15 TRBD1 CATSSIGTVPFEQYF TGTGCCACCAGCAGCATCGGGACAGTGCCTTTCGAGCAGTACTTC
- 16 TRBJ2-4 TRBV7-9 - CASSLGQGMGENIQYF TGTGCCAGCAGCTTAGGGCAGGGTATGGGCGAAAACATTCAGTACTTC
once 16 TRBJ2-1 TRBV28 - CASSFSDSSSYNEQFF TGTGCCAGCAGTTTTTCGGACAGTAGCTCCTACAATGAGCAGTTCTTC
- 14 TRBJ2-6 TRBV19 - CASSIGSGANVLTF TGTGCCAGTAGTATCGGGTCTGGGGCCAACGTCCTGACTTTC
once 15 TRBJ2-7 TRBV4-3 - CASSQDERSSYEQYF TGCGCCAGCAGCCAAGATGAGCGGAGTTCCTACGAGCAGTACTTC